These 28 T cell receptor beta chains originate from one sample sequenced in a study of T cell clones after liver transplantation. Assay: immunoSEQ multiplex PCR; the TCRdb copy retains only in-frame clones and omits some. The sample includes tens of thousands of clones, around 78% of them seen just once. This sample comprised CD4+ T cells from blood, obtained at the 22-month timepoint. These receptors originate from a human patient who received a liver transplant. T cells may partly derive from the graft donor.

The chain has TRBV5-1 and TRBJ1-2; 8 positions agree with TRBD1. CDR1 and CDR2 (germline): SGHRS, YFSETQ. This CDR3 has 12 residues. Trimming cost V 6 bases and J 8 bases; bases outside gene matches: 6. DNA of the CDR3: TGCGCCAGCAAGGAGGACAGGGACGGCTACACCTTC. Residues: CASKEDRDGYTF.

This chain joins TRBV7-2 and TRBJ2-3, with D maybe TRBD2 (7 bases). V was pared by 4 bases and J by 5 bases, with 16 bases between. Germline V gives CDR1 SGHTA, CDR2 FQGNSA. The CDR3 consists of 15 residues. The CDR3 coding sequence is TGTGCCAGCAGCTCTAACACAGGGAGGGGAGATACGCAGTATTTT. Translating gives CASSSNTGRGDTQYF.

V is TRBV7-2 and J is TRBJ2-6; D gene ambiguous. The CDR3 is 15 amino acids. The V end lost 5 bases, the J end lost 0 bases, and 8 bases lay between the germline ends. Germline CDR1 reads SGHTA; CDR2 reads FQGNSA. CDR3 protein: CASSQAPSGANVLTF. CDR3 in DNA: TGTGCCAGCAGCCAAGCTCCCTCTGGGGCCAACGTCCTGACTTTC.

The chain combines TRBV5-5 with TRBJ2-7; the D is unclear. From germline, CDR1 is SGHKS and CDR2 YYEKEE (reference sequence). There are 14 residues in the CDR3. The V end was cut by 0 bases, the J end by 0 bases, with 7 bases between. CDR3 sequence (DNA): TGTGCCAGCAGCTTGGACCCGGACTCCTACGAGCAGTACTTC. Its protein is CASSLDPDSYEQYF.

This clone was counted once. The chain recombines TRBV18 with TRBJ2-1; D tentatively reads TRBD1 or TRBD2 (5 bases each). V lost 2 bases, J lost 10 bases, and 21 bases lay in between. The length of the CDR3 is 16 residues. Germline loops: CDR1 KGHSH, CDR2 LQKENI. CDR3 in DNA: TGTGCCAGCTCACCAGGGGAACTGGGGACCATGAGGGAGCAGTTCTTC. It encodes CASSPGELGTMREQFF.

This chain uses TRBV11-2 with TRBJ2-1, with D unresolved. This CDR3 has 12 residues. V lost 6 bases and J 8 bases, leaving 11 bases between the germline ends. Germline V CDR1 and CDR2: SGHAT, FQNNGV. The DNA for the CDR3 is TGTGCCAGCAGTTCTCGACCGTATGAGCAGTTCTTC. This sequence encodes CASSSRPYEQFF.

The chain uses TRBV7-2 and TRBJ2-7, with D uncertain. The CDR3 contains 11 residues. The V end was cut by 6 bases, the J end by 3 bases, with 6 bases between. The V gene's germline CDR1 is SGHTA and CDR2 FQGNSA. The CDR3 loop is CASRNDYEQYF. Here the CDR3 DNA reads TGTGCCAGCAGAAACGACTACGAGCAGTACTTC.

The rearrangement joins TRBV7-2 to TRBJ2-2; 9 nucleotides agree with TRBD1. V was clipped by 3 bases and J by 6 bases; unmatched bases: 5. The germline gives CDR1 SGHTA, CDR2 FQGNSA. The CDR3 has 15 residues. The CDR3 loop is CASSFNRGPAGELFF. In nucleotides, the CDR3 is TGTGCCAGCAGCTTCAACAGGGGGCCCGCCGGGGAGCTGTTTTTT.

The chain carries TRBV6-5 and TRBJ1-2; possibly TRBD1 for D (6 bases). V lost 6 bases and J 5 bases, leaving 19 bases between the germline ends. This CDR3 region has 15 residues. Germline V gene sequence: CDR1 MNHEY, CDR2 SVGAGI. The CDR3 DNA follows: TGTGCCAGCAGACCGCGGGGGGGGGCGCGGTATGGCTACACCTTC. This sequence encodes CASRPRGGARYGYTF.

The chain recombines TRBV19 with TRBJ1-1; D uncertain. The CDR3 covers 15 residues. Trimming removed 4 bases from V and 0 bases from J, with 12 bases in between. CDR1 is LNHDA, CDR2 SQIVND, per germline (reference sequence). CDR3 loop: CASSKAQMMNTEAFF. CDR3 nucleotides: TGTGCCAGTAGTAAGGCACAGATGATGAACACTGAAGCTTTCTTT.

CDR3 residues: CARSSDRSRQFF. The CDR3 bases are TGTGCCAGAAGCTCAGACAGGTCCAGGCAGTTCTTC. The V gene is TRBV5-3, the J gene TRBJ2-1; tentative D call: TRBD1 (6 bases). TRBV5-3 is an open reading frame whose function is uncertain. Trimming pared 3 bases from V and 12 bases from J, leaving 13 bases between. This CDR3 comprises 12 residues.

The CDR3 DNA sequence: TGTGCCACCCTCGCCCCCGGGACAGCGAACACTGAAGCTTTCTTT. Translation: CATLAPGTANTEAFF. The V call is TRBV6-6, the J call TRBJ1-1; 7 bases map to TRBD1. The V and J ends lost 10 bases and 1 base, in that order; junction bases with no gene match: 12. The CDR3 spans 15 residues. The germline CDR1 and CDR2 sequences are MNHNY and SVGAGI (reference sequence).

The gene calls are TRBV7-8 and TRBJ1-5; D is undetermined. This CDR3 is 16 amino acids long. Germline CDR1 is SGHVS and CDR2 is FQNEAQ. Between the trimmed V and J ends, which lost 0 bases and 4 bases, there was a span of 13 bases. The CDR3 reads CASSLASARRNQPQHF. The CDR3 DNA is TGTGCCAGCAGCTTAGCCAGCGCACGCCGAAATCAGCCCCAGCATTTT.

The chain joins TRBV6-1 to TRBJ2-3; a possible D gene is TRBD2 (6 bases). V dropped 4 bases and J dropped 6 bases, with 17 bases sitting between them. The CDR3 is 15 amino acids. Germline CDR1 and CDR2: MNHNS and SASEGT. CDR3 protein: CASSVLGGATDTQYF. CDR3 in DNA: TGTGCCAGCAGTGTCCTCGGAGGGGCCACGGATACGCAGTATTTT.

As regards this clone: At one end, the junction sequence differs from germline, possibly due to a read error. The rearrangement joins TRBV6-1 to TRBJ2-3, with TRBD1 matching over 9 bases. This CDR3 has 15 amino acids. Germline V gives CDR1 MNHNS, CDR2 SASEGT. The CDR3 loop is CASSEARQGVDTQYF. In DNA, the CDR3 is TGTGCCAGCAGCGAAGCAAGACAGGGGGTAGATACGCAGTATTTT.

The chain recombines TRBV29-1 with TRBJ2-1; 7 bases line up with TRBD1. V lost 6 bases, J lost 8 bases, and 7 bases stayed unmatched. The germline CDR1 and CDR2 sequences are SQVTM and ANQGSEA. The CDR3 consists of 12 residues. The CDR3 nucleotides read TGCAGCGTACGGGGACAGATCTATGAGCAGTTCTTC. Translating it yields CSVRGQIYEQFF.

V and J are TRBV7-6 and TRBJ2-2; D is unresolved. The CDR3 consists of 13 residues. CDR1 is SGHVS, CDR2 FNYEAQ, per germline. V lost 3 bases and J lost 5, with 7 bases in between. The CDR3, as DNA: TGTGCCAGCAGCTTTGGGGTTACCGGGGAGCTGTTTTTT. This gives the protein CASSFGVTGELFF.

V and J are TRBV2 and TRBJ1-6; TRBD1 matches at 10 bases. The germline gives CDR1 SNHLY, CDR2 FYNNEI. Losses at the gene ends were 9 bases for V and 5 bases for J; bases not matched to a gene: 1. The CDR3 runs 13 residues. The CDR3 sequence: CARDRGNNSPLHF. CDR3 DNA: TGTGCCAGGGACAGGGGGAATAATTCACCCCTCCACTTT.

The CDR3 DNA is TGTGCCAGCTCATCGGAGCGGGAAAAACTGTTTTTT. Protein product: CASSSEREKLFF. The chain is built from TRBV18 and TRBJ1-4; the D is unclear. V shed 5 bases and J shed 8 bases, with 9 bases lying between them. The CDR3 is made up of 12 amino acids. Germline loops: CDR1 KGHSH, CDR2 LQKENI. The full variable domain, completed using reference TRBV18 and TRBJ1-4, is NAGVMQNPRHLVRRRGQEARLRCSPMKGHSHVYWYRQLPEEGLKFMVYLQKENIIDESGMPKERFSAEFPKEGPSILRIQQVVRGDSAAYFCASSSEREKLFFGSGTQLSVL.

CDR3 sequence (DNA): TGTGCCAGCTTGACCCGGGACAGGTCTTCTGGAAACACCATATATTTT. Translated: CASLTRDRSSGNTIYF. This sequence joins TRBV28 and TRBJ1-3, with TRBD1 matching over 8 bases. This CDR3 is 16 amino acids long. CDR1 and CDR2 (germline): MDHEN, SYDVKM. V shed 8 bases and J 1 base; nucleotides not matched to a gene: 10. Drawing the rest from reference TRBV28 and TRBJ1-3, the complete variable domain is DVKVTQSSRYLVKRTGEKVFLECVQDMDHENMFWYRQDPGLGLRLIYFSYDVKMKEKGDIPEGYSVSREKKERFSLILESASTNQTSMYLCASLTRDRSSGNTIYFGEGSWLTVV.

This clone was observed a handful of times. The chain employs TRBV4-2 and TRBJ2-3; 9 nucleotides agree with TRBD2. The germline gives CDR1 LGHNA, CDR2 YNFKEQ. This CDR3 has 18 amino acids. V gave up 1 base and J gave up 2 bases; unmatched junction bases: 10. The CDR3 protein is CASSQGRKAGGPTDTQYF. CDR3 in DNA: TGTGCCAGCAGCCAAGGTCGAAAAGCGGGAGGTCCCACAGATACGCAGTATTTT.

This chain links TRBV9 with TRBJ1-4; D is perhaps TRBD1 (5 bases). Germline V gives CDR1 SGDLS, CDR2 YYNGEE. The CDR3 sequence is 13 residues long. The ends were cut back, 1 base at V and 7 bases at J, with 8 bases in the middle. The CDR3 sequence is CASSVRDGEKLFF. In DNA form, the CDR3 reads TGTGCCAGCAGCGTACGGGACGGTGAAAAACTGTTTTTT.

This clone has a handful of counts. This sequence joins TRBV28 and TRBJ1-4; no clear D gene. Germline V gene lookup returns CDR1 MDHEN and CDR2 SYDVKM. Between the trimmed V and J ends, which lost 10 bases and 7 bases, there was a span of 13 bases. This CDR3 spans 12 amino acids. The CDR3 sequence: CATRLPAEKLFF. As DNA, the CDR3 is TGTGCCACCCGACTCCCCGCTGAAAAACTGTTTTTT.

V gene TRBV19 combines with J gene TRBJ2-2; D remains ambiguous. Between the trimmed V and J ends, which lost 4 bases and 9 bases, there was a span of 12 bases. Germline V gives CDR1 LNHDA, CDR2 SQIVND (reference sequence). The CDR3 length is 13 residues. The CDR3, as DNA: TGTGCCAGTAGTAGGGGTAGGCGACGGGAGCTGTTTTTT. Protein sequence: CASSRGRRRELFF.

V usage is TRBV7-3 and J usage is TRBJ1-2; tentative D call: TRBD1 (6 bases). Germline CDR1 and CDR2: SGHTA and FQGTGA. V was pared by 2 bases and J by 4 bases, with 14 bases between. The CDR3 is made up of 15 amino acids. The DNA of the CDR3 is TGTGCCAGCAGCTTAGGTCTGGGGGGCACCTATGGCTACACCTTC. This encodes CASSLGLGGTYGYTF.

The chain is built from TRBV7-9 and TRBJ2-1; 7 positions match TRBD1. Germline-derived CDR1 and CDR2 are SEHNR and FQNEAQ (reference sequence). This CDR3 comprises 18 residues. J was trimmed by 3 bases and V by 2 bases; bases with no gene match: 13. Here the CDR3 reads CASSLFGDDRALYNEQFF. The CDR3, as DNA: TGTGCCAGCAGCTTATTCGGCGACGACAGGGCCCTCTACAATGAGCAGTTCTTC.

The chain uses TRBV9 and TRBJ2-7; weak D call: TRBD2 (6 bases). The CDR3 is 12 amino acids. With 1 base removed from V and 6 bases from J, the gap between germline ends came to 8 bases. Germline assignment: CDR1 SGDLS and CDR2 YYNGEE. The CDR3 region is CASSVLGGEQYF. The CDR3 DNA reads TGTGCCAGCAGCGTATTGGGGGGCGAGCAGTACTTC.

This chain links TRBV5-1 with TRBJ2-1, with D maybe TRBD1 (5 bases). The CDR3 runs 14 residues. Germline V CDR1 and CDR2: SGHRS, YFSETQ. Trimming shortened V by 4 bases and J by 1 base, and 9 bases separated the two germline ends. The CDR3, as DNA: TGCGCCAGCAGCCCGACAGATTCCTACAATGAGCAGTTCTTC. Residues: CASSPTDSYNEQFF.